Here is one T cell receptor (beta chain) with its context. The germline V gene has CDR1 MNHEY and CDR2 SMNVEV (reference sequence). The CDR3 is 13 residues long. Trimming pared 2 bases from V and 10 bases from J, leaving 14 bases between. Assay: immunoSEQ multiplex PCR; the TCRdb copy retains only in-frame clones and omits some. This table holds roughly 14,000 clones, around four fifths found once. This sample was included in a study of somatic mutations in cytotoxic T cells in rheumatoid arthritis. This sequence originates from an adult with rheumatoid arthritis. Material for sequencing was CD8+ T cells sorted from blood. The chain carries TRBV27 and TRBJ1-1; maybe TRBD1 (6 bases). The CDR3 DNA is TGTGCCAGCAGTTTAGGAGGGGGGCGCCCAGCTTTCTTT. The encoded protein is CASSLGGGRPAFF.